This T cell receptor beta chain came from a study of graft-versus-host responses after intestinal transplantation. Looking at the study overall: Transplants were multivisceral, liver-intestinal, or isolated intestinal. Once they had received anti-thymocyte globulin induction, all recipients took tacrolimus and steroids for about 3 years. Study-wide results and limits: Peak circulating GvH clone levels tracked with early post-transplant HvG declines.

Researchers sorted proliferating CFSE-low CD3+CD4+ and CD3+CD8+ responders once the reaction had finished. Using immunoSEQ multiplex PCR, the repertoire was profiled, and TCRdb retains in-frame clones only, with some absent. The sample holds over 9,000 clones, 25% to 30% seen once. In germline, CDR1 is MNHEY, CDR2 SMNVEV (reference sequence). This CDR3 region has 12 residues. V shed 4 bases and J shed 10 bases, with 11 bases lying between them. This rearrangement joins TRBV27 to TRBJ2-1; D is uncertain. The specimen comprised alloreactive CD4+ T cells from a mixed lymphocyte reaction culture, sampled before intestinal transplant. Regarding subset: CFSE-low proliferating T cells sorted from approximately 6-day pre-transplant mixed lymphocyte reaction (GvH or HvG direction). The receptor's source is a human patient who received an intestinal transplant. CDR3 DNA sequence: TGTGCCAGCAGTTCGATGATCGGGGAGCAGTTCTTC. It specifies CASSSMIGEQFF.